This section outlines one T cell receptor beta chain sequence together with its context. This sample is part of a study of blood T cell repertoires in COVID-19. In the original analysis: How many nucleated cells were present was estimated from reference gene primer amplification. Clones were sequenced by immunoSEQ multiplex PCR, and TCRdb holds only the in-frame ones, with some missing. V and J calls and clone size come straight from that table; D and trimming were deduced from the DNA. Here the sample spans roughly 190,000 clones, 85% to 90% being singletons. Trimming left V 3 bases short and J 1 base short, with 12 bases between. Per germline, CDR1 LGHDT and CDR2 YNNKEL (reference sequence). This CDR3 is 15 amino acids long.

This TCR came from a middle-aged man with active or convalescent COVID-19. The chain recombines TRBV3-1 (or the pseudogene TRBV3-2) with TRBJ1-1, with a tentative D call TRBD1 (5 bases). The sequenced sample consisted of peripheral blood. CDR3 in amino acids: CASSHSGAGNTEAFF. CDR3 bases: TGTGCCAGCAGCCACTCTGGGGCTGGGAACACTGAAGCTTTCTTT.